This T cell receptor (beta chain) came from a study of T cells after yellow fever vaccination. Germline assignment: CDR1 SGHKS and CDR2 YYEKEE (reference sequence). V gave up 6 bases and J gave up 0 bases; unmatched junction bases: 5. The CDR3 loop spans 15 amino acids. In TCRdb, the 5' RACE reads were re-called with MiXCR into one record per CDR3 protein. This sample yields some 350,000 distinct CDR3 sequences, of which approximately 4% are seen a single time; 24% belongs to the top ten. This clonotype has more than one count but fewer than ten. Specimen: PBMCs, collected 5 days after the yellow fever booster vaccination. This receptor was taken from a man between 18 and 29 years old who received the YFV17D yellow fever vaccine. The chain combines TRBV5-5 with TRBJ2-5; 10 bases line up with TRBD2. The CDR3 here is CASIVAGGNQETQYF. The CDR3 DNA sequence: TGTGCCAGCATCGTAGCGGGGGGCAACCAAGAGACCCAGTACTTC.